Listed below are T cell receptor beta chains from one sample, sequenced in a study of cytomegalovirus exposure and HLA in healthy donors. Only in-frame clones appear in the TCRdb table, and some are missing; sequencing was by immunoSEQ multiplex PCR. Of about 200,000 clones in the sample, about 86% were seen once. Sequenced sample: PBMCs. All receptors derive from a woman in her 30s in good health and CMV-seronegative. The CDR3 runs from the conserved cysteine through the conserved F or W.

TRBV7-9	TRBJ1-3	CASSLRHSGNTIYF
TRBV6-4	TRBJ2-2	CASSDSQGLAGPGELFF
TRBV5-1	TRBJ2-5	CASSAAGTGGETQYF
TRBV5-8	TRBJ2-6	CASSLHSPSGANVLTF
TRBV25-1	TRBJ2-5	CASSEYGGPQETQYF
TRBV5-6	TRBJ1-2	CASSGQANNYGYTF
TRBV6-1	TRBJ2-5	CASSEGRGETQYF
TRBV5-1	TRBJ2-2	CASSLAQGVGTGELFF
TRBV4-2	TRBJ2-5	CASSQEGGREGFQETQYF
TRBV28	TRBJ2-7	CASSFAYEQYF
TRBV28	TRBJ1-5	CASSDREWPQHF
TRBV27	TRBJ2-7	CASRIAGGGEQYF
TRBV29-1	TRBJ2-1	CSVVGQGDEQFF
TRBV4-1	TRBJ2-7	CASSQSPGGEQYF
TRBV5-1	TRBJ1-4	CASSLVGTGGRNEKLFF
TRBV19	TRBJ1-5	CATRGALRQPQHF
TRBV6-6	TRBJ2-5	CASSWRGLQETQYF
TRBV6-5	TRBJ2-7	CASSSGQEAHEQYF
TRBV2	TRBJ2-7	CASSQDRGVYEQYF
TRBV28	TRBJ1-5	CASSSTGPRQPQHF
TRBV5-1	TRBJ2-5	CASSLHLLGQIAQETQYF
TRBV5-1	TRBJ2-1	CASSSELAGTDNEQFF
TRBV11-2	TRBJ2-2	CASSRLAGGVPGELFF
TRBV5-4	TRBJ2-5	CASSFTGSEETQYF
TRBV29-1	TRBJ2-3	CSVVNRNTDTQYF
TRBV9	TRBJ2-2	CASSSPRTGGGTGELFF
TRBV6-6	TRBJ1-6	CASSYSPGNDSPLHF
TRBV5-1	TRBJ1-1	CASSPWTGEAFF
TRBV28	TRBJ1-1	CASRPQGLTEAFF
TRBV10-1	TRBJ1-4	CASRASKDRGDEKLFF
TRBV2	TRBJ1-1	CASSQDVDTEAFF
TRBV6-1	TRBJ2-2	CASIRVDTGELFF
TRBV5-1	TRBJ1-4	CASSLVGVQTEKLFF
TRBV9	TRBJ2-1	CASSVATSSYNEQFF
TRBV11-1	TRBJ1-1	CASSLAVRGRSSITEAFF
TRBV5-1	TRBJ1-1	CASSYGQGGTEAFF
TRBV9	TRBJ2-7	CASSVTGSFNEQYF
TRBV29-1	TRBJ2-1	CSVTGTGWFNEQFF
TRBV2	TRBJ1-2	CASSQDRGNGYTF
TRBV28	TRBJ1-2	CASNKMGDYGYTF
TRBV6-1	TRBJ2-1	CASNSLAGTGGEQFF
TRBV27	TRBJ2-2	CASSPHTGELFF
TRBV28	TRBJ2-1	CASSVQGHEQFF
TRBV29-1	TRBJ2-1	CSCQGNEQFF
TRBV7-6	TRBJ2-7	CASSFVGTGKDEQYF
TRBV5-1	TRBJ1-3	CASSLGGQGGNTIYF
TRBV5-8	TRBJ2-7	CASSLSVDTSYEQYF
TRBV6-1	TRBJ2-3	CASSEGAGGSTDTQYF
TRBV7-2	TRBJ2-7	CASSVSLPYEQYF
TRBV5-4	TRBJ1-3	CASSSDGNTIYF
TRBV21-1	TRBJ2-5	CASSKAYSGGARRETQYF
TRBV15	TRBJ2-2	CATSIYRGGGELFF
TRBV16	TRBJ1-5	CASSQSGPQDRYSNQPQHF
TRBV19	TRBJ1-5	CASSITGPPQHF
TRBV6-1	TRBJ1-1	CASSEGQVNTEAFF
TRBV29-1	TRBJ2-5	CSVVAGGETQYF
TRBV7-7	TRBJ2-5	CASSRWDGREETQYF